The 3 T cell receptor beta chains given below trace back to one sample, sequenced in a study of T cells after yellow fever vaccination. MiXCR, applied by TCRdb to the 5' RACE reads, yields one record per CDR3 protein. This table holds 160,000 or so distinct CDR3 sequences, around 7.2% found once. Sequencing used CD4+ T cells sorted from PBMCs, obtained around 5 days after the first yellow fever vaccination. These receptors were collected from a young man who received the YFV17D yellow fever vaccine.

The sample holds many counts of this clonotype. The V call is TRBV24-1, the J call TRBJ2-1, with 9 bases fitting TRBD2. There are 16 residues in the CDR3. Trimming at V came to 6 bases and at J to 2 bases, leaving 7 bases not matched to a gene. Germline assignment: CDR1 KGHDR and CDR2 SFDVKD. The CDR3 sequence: CATSPRGLAPYNEQFF. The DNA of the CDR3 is TGTGCCACCAGTCCACGGGGACTAGCCCCCTACAATGAGCAGTTCTTC.

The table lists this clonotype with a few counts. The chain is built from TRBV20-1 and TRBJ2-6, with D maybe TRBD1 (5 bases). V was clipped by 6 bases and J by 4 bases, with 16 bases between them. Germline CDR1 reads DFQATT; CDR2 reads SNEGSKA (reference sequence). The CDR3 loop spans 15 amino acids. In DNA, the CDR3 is TGCAGTGCCCGAAGACAGATCTCCGGGGCCAACGTCCTGACTTTC. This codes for CSARRQISGANVLTF.

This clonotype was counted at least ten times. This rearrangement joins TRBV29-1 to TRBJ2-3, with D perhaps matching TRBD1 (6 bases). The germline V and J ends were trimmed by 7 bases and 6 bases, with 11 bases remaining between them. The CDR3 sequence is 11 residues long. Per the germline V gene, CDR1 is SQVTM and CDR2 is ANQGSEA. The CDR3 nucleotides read TGCAGCGCTGGGCAGGGGGATACGCAGTATTTT. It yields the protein CSAGQGDTQYF.